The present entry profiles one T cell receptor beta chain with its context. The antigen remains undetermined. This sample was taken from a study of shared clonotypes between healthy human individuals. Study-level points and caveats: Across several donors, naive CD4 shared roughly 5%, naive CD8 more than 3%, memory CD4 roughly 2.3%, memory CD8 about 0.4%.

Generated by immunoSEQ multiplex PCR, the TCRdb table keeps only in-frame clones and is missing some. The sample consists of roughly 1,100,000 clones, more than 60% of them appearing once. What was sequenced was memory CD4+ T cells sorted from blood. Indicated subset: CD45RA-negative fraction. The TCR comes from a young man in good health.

CDR3 in amino acids: CASSQEATKEGDTQYF. CDR3 DNA: TGCGCCAGCAGCCAAGAAGCGACTAAGGAGGGAGATACGCAGTATTTT. This chain connects TRBV4-3 to TRBJ2-3, with D maybe TRBD2 (6 bases). In germline, CDR1 is LGHNA, CDR2 YSLEER. This CDR3 has 16 residues. V was pared by 0 bases and J by 5 bases, with 15 bases between.